A selection of T cell receptor beta chains follows, all from one sample in a study of OX40 agonist ivuxolimab in advanced cancers. Assay: immunoSEQ multiplex PCR; the TCRdb copy retains only in-frame clones and omits some. The table records tens of thousands of clones, less than 95% of them present only once. The material sequenced was CD4+ or CD8+ T cells sorted from blood, taken in a trial of the OX40 agonist ivuxolimab. The origin of the receptors is an adult with an advanced solid tumor such as melanoma, head and neck, liver or kidney cancer. Each CDR3 is given with its conserved first and last residue. The order of the fields is V gene, D gene, J gene, clone size, CDR3 DNA, CDR3 protein. A D gene is named only where the DNA matches it firmly. Only some rows state a clone size, as once, few, many or a class for expanded clones.

TRBV7-8	TRBD1	TRBJ1-5	NA	TGTGCCAGCAGCCGCAGGGACAGGGGGCTAGGTCAGCCCCAGCATTTT	CASSRRDRGLGQPQHF
TRBV5-1	TRBD2	TRBJ2-7	NA	TGCGCCAGCAGCCTCCCGGGACTAGCGGATTACGAGCAGTACTTC	CASSLPGLADYEQYF
TRBV15	TRBD2	TRBJ2-7	NA	TGTGCCACCAGCAGAGATCGGGGGGTTGACCCTAATTCCTACGAGCAGTACTTC	CATSRDRGVDPNSYEQYF
TRBV6-4	TRBD1	TRBJ1-5	NA	TGTGCCAGCAGTGGGACAGGGGATAGATGGAATCAGCCCCAGCATTTT	CASSGTGDRWNQPQHF
TRBV10-3	NA	TRBJ2-7	NA	TGTGCCATCAGTGAGGAGAGGCGGGATAGCTCCTACGAGCAGTACTTC	CAISEERRDSSYEQYF
TRBV11-2	TRBD1	TRBJ1-1	once	TGTGCCAGCAGCTCTGGTGAGGGGGACAGGGTGAACACTGAAGCTTTCTTT	CASSSGEGDRVNTEAFF
TRBV6-5	NA	TRBJ1-1	once	TGTGCCAGCAGTTACTCTTCGGGGACGAACACTGAAGCTTTCTTT	CASSYSSGTNTEAFF
TRBV27	NA	TRBJ2-7	once	TGTGCCAGCAGTTTAGGGGCTAGCTACGAGCAGTACTTC	CASSLGASYEQYF
TRBV9	TRBD1	TRBJ1-1	NA	TGTGCCAGCAGCGTAGGGACAGGGGGCCTGAACACTGAAGCTTTCTTT	CASSVGTGGLNTEAFF
TRBV6-5	NA	TRBJ1-1	NA	TGTGCCAGCAGTTCCGGGAATGGGAGAGCTTTCTTT	CASSSGNGRAFF
TRBV15	TRBD2	TRBJ2-1	NA	TGTGCCACCAGCAGAGGCCCTAGCGGGAGTAGAAGTGAGCAGTTCTTC	CATSRGPSGSRSEQFF